The clone carrying this TCR beta chain was seen a few times. The antigen is not known. Looked up from germline, CDR1 is MNHNS and CDR2 is SASEGT. The CDR3 spans 12 residues. V lost 2 bases, J lost 6 bases, and 8 bases lay in between. The data were taken from a study of T cell repertoires in cytomegalovirus infection. Study at large: Matching HLA type, along with CMV infection, was indicated by public TCR beta signatures.

Using its own MiXCR run on the reads, TCRdb lists one record per CDR3 protein. Of fewer than 900,000 distinct CDR3 sequences in the sample, about 27% were seen once. This receptor was taken from a human donor in good health (CMV status not recorded). Some clones in this sample may be carry-over from other donors' samples. The material sequenced was cultured CD8+ T cells from PBMCs, taken from culture after CMV antigen stimulation. The chain combines TRBV6-1 with TRBJ2-7; D call uncertain. DNA of the CDR3: TGTGCCAGCAGTGAACAGATGAGCGAGCAGTACTTC. Its protein product is CASSEQMSEQYF.